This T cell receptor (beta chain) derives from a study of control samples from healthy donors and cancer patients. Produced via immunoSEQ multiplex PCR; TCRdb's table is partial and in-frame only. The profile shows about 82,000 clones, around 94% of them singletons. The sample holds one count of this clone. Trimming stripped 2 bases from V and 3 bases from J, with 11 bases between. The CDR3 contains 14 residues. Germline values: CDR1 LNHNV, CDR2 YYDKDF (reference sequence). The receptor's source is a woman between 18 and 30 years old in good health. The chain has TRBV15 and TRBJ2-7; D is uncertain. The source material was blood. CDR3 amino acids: CATSRTDGVYEQYF. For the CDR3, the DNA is TGTGCCACCAGCAGAACTGATGGGGTCTACGAGCAGTACTTC.